The following is a T cell receptor beta chain sequence with its context. The antigen is unknown. Method: immunoSEQ multiplex PCR; TCRdb's copy keeps in-frame clones and lacks some. The table records 150,000 to 200,000 clones, over 85% of them present only once. The sample belongs to a study of cytomegalovirus exposure and HLA in healthy donors. Study-level findings and limits: TCR sequences were mostly rare, though some public TCRs occurred in many donors. Later, an analysis found that TCR clusters from the first cohort tended to co-occur in the roughly 110 validation repertoires.

The receptor's source is a man younger than 35 in good health and CMV-seropositive. Material for sequencing was PBMCs.

The CDR3 bases are TGCGCCAGCAGCTTGGGGGGGGTTTTGAGGAACGGCTCCTACGAGCAGTACTTC. Its translation is CASSLGGVLRNGSYEQYF. The V call is TRBV5-1, the J call TRBJ2-7; maybe TRBD2 (6 bases). The CDR3 has 18 amino acids. V was cut by 0 bases and J by 0 bases, with 19 bases left in between. Germline V gives CDR1 SGHRS, CDR2 YFSETQ.